This T cell receptor (beta chain) originates from a study of PD-1 blockade in classical Hodgkin lymphoma. Study outcomes and limitations: When set against healthy donors, newly diagnosed patients were reported to show lower baseline TCR diversity. When nivolumab was started under 1 year after ASCT, patients were excluded.

Comment on this clone: Antigen unknown.

Assay: immunoSEQ multiplex PCR; the TCRdb copy retains only in-frame clones and omits some. The table lists approximately 96,000 clones, more than 85% of them singletons, with 1.5% to 2.5% in the top ten. CDR1 SQVTM and CDR2 ANQGSEA come from the germline V gene. The CDR3 sequence is 13 residues long. V shed 4 bases and J 7 bases; nucleotides not matched to a gene: 6. Specified time point: cycle 4 day 1 (C4D1), after 6 weeks of nivolumab. Autologous stem cell transplantation was followed by relapse in every patient, and brentuximab vedotin exposure varied. The sequences come from peripheral blood mononuclear cells (PBMCs), collected before the fourth cycle of nivolumab. The chain combines TRBV29-1 with TRBJ1-4, with 7 positions matching TRBD1. The clonotype comes from a human donor with classical Hodgkin lymphoma. The CDR3 loop is CSVAHRGGEKLFF. The DNA of the CDR3 is TGCAGCGTTGCCCACAGGGGAGGTGAAAAACTGTTTTTT.